The 14 T cell receptor beta chains given below trace back to one sample, sequenced in a study of T cells in Graves' hyperthyroidism and ophthalmopathy. TCR beta CDR3 region amplification was performed from RNA transcripts. HTBI primers were employed in a first-round RT-PCR of the TCR CDR3. TCRdb passed the multiplex PCR reads through MiXCR, listing each CDR3 protein once. The table lists tens of thousands of distinct CDR3 sequences, 49% of them singletons, with about 6% in the top ten. Material for sequencing was blood. The receptors stem from a woman between 50 and 59 years old with Graves' hyperthyroidism that later progressed to Graves' ophthalmopathy.

The chain carries TRBV10-1 and TRBJ2-1, with D possibly being TRBD2 (6 bases). V lost 4 bases to trimming and J lost 7 bases, with 14 bases between them. This CDR3 region has 14 residues. CDR1 and CDR2 from the germline V gene are WNHNN and SYGVQD (reference sequence). CDR3 residues: CASSASGPDNEQFF. DNA for the CDR3: TGCGCCAGCAGTGCAAGCGGGCCTGATAATGAGCAGTTCTTC.

The genes are TRBV6-4 and TRBJ2-3; 9 bases are a match to TRBD2. V shed 5 bases, J shed 4 bases, and the junction held 4 bases outside the gene matches. The CDR3 totals 14 residues. The germline gives CDR1 MRHNA, CDR2 SNTAGT. The CDR3 nucleotides are TGTGCCAGCAGTACGATAGCGGGAGCAGATACGCAGTATTTT. It specifies CASSTIAGADTQYF.

This clonotype was detected ten times or more. The rearrangement links TRBV12-3 or TRBV12-4 to TRBJ2-7; possible D gene TRBD2, 5 bases. Deletions cut 6 bases from V and 7 bases from J, with 22 bases between. This CDR3 comprises 15 residues. CDR3 bases: TGTGCCAGCAGCCCCTCCGCGGGCGGCCCTAGAGAGCAGTACTTC. Translation gives CASSPSAGGPREQYF.

The V gene is TRBV7-9, the J gene TRBJ2-1; maybe TRBD1 (6 bases). V shed 8 bases and J shed 2 bases, with 7 bases lying between them. CDR3 length equals 12 residues. The V gene's germline CDR1 is SEHNR and CDR2 FQNEAQ (reference sequence). The CDR3 loop is CASGTTYNEQFF. The CDR3 bases are TGTGCCAGCGGGACAACCTACAATGAGCAGTTCTTC.

In its sample, this clonotype is medium-sized (0.01 to 0.1%). The chain joins TRBV2 to TRBJ1-2; a possible D gene is TRBD1 (6 bases). The CDR3 runs 12 residues. Deletions cut 3 bases from V and 7 bases from J, with 9 bases between. Germline CDR1 is SNHLY and CDR2 is FYNNEI. CDR3 nucleotides: TGTGCCAGCAGTGATTTAGGGGGTGGCTACACCTTC. It encodes CASSDLGGGYTF.

V gene TRBV7-2 combines with J gene TRBJ2-1; D is possibly TRBD1 (7 bases). In germline, CDR1 is SGHTA, CDR2 FQGNSA. V lost 1 base and J 4 bases, leaving 14 bases between the germline ends. CDR3 length equals 16 residues. CDR3 sequence: CASSLVGGTAYNEQFF. CDR3 nucleotide sequence: TGTGCCAGCAGCTTAGTAGGGGGGACAGCTTACAATGAGCAGTTCTTC.

This clonotype was detected ten times or more. The chain combines TRBV18 with TRBJ2-5; no clear D gene. V lost 0 bases and J 5 bases, leaving 10 bases between the germline ends. The CDR3 runs to 14 residues. Germline loops: CDR1 KGHSH, CDR2 LQKENI. CDR3 region: CASSPPEGWETQYF. The CDR3 DNA reads as TGTGCCAGCTCACCACCGGAAGGGTGGGAGACCCAGTACTTC.

This clonotype was picked up a small number of times. The chain employs TRBV6-1 and TRBJ1-5; 8 bases agree with TRBD1. This CDR3 is built from 15 residues. V lost 1 base and J lost 6; bases outside the gene matches: 5. The V gene's germline CDR1 is MNHNS and CDR2 SASEGT. As DNA, the CDR3 is TGTGCCAGCAGTGAAGGGACAGGGTATCTTCAGCCCCAGCATTTT. Residues: CASSEGTGYLQPQHF.

This clonotype counts as medium-sized. The V gene is TRBV7-2, the J gene TRBJ2-1; D may be TRBD1 (6 bases). Between the trimmed V and J ends, which lost 5 bases and 0 bases, there was a span of 8 bases. Germline V lookup: CDR1 SGHTA, CDR2 FQGNSA. This CDR3 is 14 amino acids long. Here the CDR3 DNA reads TGTGCCAGCAGCGACAGGTCCTCCTACAATGAGCAGTTCTTC. It translates to CASSDRSSYNEQFF.

This chain uses TRBV4-1 with TRBJ1-5; 7 positions match TRBD1. Germline values: CDR1 MGHRA, CDR2 YSYEKL. The junction had 15 bases not matched to a gene; V was cut back by 8 bases and J by 2 bases. The CDR3 loop spans 17 amino acids. The CDR3 region has the DNA TGCGCCAGCTGCCTCGCCCTAGGACAGGCGGGCAATCAGCCCCAGCATTTT. This sequence encodes CASCLALGQAGNQPQHF.

A word on this clonotype: Given the absence of the conserved phenylalanine or tryptophan at the CDR3 end, a read error is likely. Because the CDR3's place on the DNA is in doubt, the DNA is left out and the CDR3 is given as listed by TCRdb. The chain carries TRBV5-5 and TRBJ1-1. Germline CDR1 and CDR2: SGHKS and YYEKEE (reference sequence). Both ends counted, the CDR3 spans 11 residues. CDR3 in amino acids: CASSLGTEANY.

This chain uses TRBV11-2 with TRBJ2-7; TRBD2 matches 10 bases. The CDR3 has 16 amino acids. Unmatched junction bases numbered 6, after V lost 3 bases and J lost 1 base. CDR1 is SGHAT, CDR2 FQNNGV, per germline. The CDR3 loop reads CASSFSGTSASYEQYF. The CDR3 DNA follows: TGTGCCAGCAGCTTTTCCGGGACTAGCGCGTCCTACGAGCAGTACTTC. The full variable domain, rest sourced from reference TRBV11-2 and TRBJ2-7, is EAGVAQSPRYKIIEKRQSVAFWCNPISGHATLYWYQQILGQGPKLLIQFQNNGVVDDSQLPKDRFSAERLKGVDSTLKIQPAKLEDSAVYLCASSFSGTSASYEQYFGPGTRLTVT.

This clonotype was observed once. V usage is TRBV20-1 and J usage is TRBJ2-7; a weak D match, TRBD2 (5 bases). Germline V gene lookup returns CDR1 DFQATT and CDR2 SNEGSKA (reference sequence). The CDR3 has 14 residues. With 1 base removed from V and 3 bases from J, the gap between germline ends came to 13 bases. Here the CDR3 reads CSARGVREDYEQYF. The DNA for the CDR3 is TGCAGTGCTAGAGGGGTTCGGGAAGACTACGAGCAGTACTTC.

This clonotype is medium-sized (0.01 to 0.1%) by share. The V and J genes are TRBV7-2 and TRBJ2-1; D remains unclear. V lost 5 bases and J lost 8, with 10 bases in between. Germline-derived CDR1 and CDR2 are SGHTA and FQGNSA. CDR3 length: 12 residues. The CDR3 DNA follows: TGTGCCAGCAGCCTCCTTTCCCATGAGCAGTTCTTC. This codes for CASSLLSHEQFF.